A single sample is the source of the 9 T cell receptor beta chains below, sequenced in a study of T cell clonotyping in hematopoietic cell transplantation. The repertoire was sequenced with immunoSEQ multiplex PCR; TCRdb's copy has only in-frame clones and lacks some. The sample includes under 45,000 clones, about 90% of them seen just once. Material for sequencing was peripheral blood mononuclear cells. All receptors come from a woman aged 40-49 years in good health. Some clones in this sample may be carry-over from other donors' samples.

This sequence joins TRBV6-5 and TRBJ2-1; the D call may be TRBD1 or TRBD2 (6 bases each). V was cut by 8 bases and J by 5 bases, with 10 bases left in between. CDR1 is MNHEY, CDR2 SVGAGI, per germline. CDR3 length equals 12 residues. CDR3 amino acids: CASGGLNNEQFF. DNA of the CDR3: TGTGCCAGCGGGGGGCTGAACAATGAGCAGTTCTTC.

The chain carries TRBV29-1 and TRBJ2-6; D remains ambiguous. Germline lookup yields CDR1 SQVTM and CDR2 ANQGSEA. The CDR3 sequence is 14 residues long. V was cut by 6 bases and J by 1 base, with 10 bases left in between. This CDR3 is CSVGMGSGANVLTF. The CDR3 nucleotides read TGCAGCGTGGGCATGGGTTCTGGGGCCAACGTCCTGACTTTC. The entire variable domain, with the rest obtained from reference TRBV29-1 and TRBJ2-6, is as follows: SAVISQKPSRDICQRGTSLTIQCQVDSQVTMMFWYRQQPGQSLTLIATANQGSEATYESGFVIDKFPISRPNLTFSTLTVSNMSPEDSSIYLCSVGMGSGANVLTFGAGSRLTVL.

This clone appeared once. This chain connects TRBV7-2 to TRBJ2-7; D is perhaps TRBD1 or TRBD2 (5 bases each). The ends were cut back, 5 bases at V and 5 bases at J, with 13 bases in the middle. This CDR3 spans 13 amino acids. Germline loops: CDR1 SGHTA, CDR2 FQGNSA. The CDR3 protein is CASSPQRGDEQYF. Written as DNA, the CDR3 is TGTGCCAGCAGCCCTCAACGGGGCGACGAGCAGTACTTC.

The chain has TRBV5-1 and TRBJ2-5, with D hard to call. Deletions cut 6 bases from V and 2 bases from J, with 8 bases between. CDR1 is SGHRS, CDR2 YFSETQ, per germline. This CDR3 comprises 12 residues. This CDR3 is CASKLEQETQYF. In nucleotides, the CDR3 is TGCGCCAGCAAGTTGGAGCAAGAGACCCAGTACTTC.

The chain carries TRBV4-1 and TRBJ2-2, with TRBD1 identical over 8 bases. Unmatched junction bases numbered 2, after V lost 0 bases and J lost 2 bases. The length of the CDR3 is 16 residues. Germline V gives CDR1 MGHRA, CDR2 YSYEKL. The DNA of the CDR3 is TGCGCCAGCAGCCAAGAACAGGGGGGTAACACCGGGGAGCTGTTTTTT. Translation: CASSQEQGGNTGELFF.

The V gene is TRBV10-2, the J gene TRBJ2-7; D is possibly TRBD1 or TRBD2 (5 bases each). The CDR3 is made up of 15 amino acids. Trimming cost V 0 bases and J 4 bases, with 13 bases left between them. In germline, CDR1 is WSHSY, CDR2 SAAADI. In DNA, the CDR3 is TGCGCCAGCAGTGAGTCGAGGCAGGGAGTTTACGAGCAGTACTTC. Protein product: CASSESRQGVYEQYF.

This clone was counted a single time. The chain employs TRBV6-4 and TRBJ1-1; TRBD1 matches 8 bases. The CDR3 contains 14 residues. Germline CDR1 reads MRHNA; CDR2 reads SNTAGT. V lost 6 bases, J lost 0 bases, and 3 bases stayed unmatched. In DNA form, the CDR3 reads TGTGCCAGCAGGACAGGGGCCATGAACACTGAAGCTTTCTTT. Its translation is CASRTGAMNTEAFF.

The chain employs TRBV29-1 and TRBJ2-7; weak D call: TRBD1 (5 bases). V was trimmed by 4 bases and J by 0 bases, leaving 13 bases between them. CDR1 and CDR2 (germline): SQVTM, ANQGSEA. This CDR3 contains 14 residues. The CDR3 DNA follows: TGCAGCGTTGCTTCTACAGGAGACTCCTACGAGCAGTACTTC. This sequence encodes CSVASTGDSYEQYF.

This chain joins TRBV5-1 and TRBJ2-7; TRBD2 matches 9 bases. The CDR3 runs 14 residues. The V gene end was trimmed by 7 bases and the J gene end by 3 bases; junction bases not matched to a gene: 8. Germline lookup yields CDR1 SGHRS and CDR2 YFSETQ. The CDR3 loop reads CASRVAGEGYEQYF. DNA for the CDR3: TGCGCCAGCCGTGTAGCGGGAGAAGGCTACGAGCAGTACTTC.